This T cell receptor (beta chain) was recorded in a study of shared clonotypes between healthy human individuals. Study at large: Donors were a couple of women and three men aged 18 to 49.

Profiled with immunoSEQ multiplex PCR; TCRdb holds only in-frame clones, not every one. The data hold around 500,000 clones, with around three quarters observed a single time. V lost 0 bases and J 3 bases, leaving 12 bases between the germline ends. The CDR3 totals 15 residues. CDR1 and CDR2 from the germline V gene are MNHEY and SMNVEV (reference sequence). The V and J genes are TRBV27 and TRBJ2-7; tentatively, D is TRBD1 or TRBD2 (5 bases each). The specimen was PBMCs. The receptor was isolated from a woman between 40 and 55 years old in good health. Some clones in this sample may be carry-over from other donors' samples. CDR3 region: CASSLSRAEVYEQYF. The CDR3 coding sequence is TGTGCCAGCAGTTTATCCAGGGCGGAGGTCTACGAGCAGTACTTC.